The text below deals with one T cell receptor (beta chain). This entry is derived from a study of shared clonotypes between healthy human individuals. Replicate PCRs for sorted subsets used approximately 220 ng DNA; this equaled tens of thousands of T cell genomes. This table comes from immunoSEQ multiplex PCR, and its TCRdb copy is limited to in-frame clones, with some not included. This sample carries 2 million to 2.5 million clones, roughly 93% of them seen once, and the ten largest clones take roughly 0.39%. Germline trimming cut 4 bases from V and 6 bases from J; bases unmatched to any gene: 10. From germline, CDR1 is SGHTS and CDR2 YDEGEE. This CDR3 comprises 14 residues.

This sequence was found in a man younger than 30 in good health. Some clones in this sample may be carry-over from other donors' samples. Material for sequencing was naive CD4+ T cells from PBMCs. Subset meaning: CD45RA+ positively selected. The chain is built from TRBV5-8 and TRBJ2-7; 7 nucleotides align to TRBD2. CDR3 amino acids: CASSPGREQGEQYF. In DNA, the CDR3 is TGTGCCAGCAGCCCCGGGCGGGAGCAGGGCGAGCAGTACTTC.